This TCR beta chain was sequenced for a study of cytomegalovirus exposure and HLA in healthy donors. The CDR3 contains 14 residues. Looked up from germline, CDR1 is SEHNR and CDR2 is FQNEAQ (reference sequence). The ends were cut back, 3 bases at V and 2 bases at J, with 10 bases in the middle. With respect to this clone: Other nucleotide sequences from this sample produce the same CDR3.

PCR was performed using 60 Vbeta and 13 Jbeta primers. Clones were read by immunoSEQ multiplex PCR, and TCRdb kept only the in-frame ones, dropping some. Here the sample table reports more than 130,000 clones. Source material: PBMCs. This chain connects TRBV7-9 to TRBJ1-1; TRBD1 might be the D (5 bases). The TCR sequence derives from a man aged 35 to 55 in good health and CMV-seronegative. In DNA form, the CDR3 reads TGTGCCAGCAGCTTGGGTCAGGGCAACACTGAAGCTTTCTTT. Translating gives CASSLGQGNTEAFF.